This T cell receptor beta chain comes out of a study of blood T cell repertoires in COVID-19. This table comes from immunoSEQ multiplex PCR, and its TCRdb copy is limited to in-frame clones, with some not included. The repertoire includes over 120,000 clones, 80% to 90% of them detected once, and less than 0.95% sits in the top ten. Germline V lookup: CDR1 LGHNA, CDR2 YNFKEQ. The CDR3 extends over 16 amino acids. V shed 2 bases and J shed 3 bases, with 11 bases lying between them. Specimen: peripheral blood. The chain recombines TRBV4-2 with TRBJ2-6; maybe TRBD1 (6 bases). This clonotype originated in a woman aged 45-65 years with acute or convalescent COVID-19. The CDR3: CASSQPSGDGANVLTF. CDR3 DNA: TGTGCCAGCAGCCAACCTTCAGGGGATGGGGCCAACGTCCTGACTTTC.